A single sample gave rise to the 22 T cell receptor beta chains below, sequenced in a study of PD-1 blockade in classical Hodgkin lymphoma. Sequencing was performed with immunoSEQ multiplex PCR; in TCRdb, only in-frame clones are kept and a portion is missing. The table lists 130,000 to 150,000 clones, less than 80% of them singletons, with 9.2% in the top ten. Each and every patient relapsed after autologous stem cell transplantation, and patients got differing brentuximab vedotin exposure. The material sequenced was peripheral blood mononuclear cells (PBMCs), taken before the second cycle of nivolumab. These receptors came from a human donor with classical Hodgkin lymphoma.

CDR3 loop: CASSPSPSFDEQYF. CDR3 bases: TGTGCCAGCTCACCTTCTCCCTCGTTCGACGAGCAGTACTTC. V gene TRBV18 combines with J gene TRBJ2-7, with no clear D. This CDR3 contains 14 residues. V lost 3 bases, J lost 5 bases, and 14 bases lay in between. Germline lookup yields CDR1 KGHSH and CDR2 LQKENI.

The V gene is TRBV11-2, the J gene TRBJ2-7, with D possibly matching TRBD2 (6 bases). This CDR3 has 18 residues. The V end lost 5 bases, the J end lost 6 bases, and 29 bases lay between the germline ends. Germline-derived CDR1 and CDR2 are SGHAT and FQNNGV. This CDR3 is CASSPRTISFPSRREQYF. In DNA form, the CDR3 reads TGTGCCAGCAGCCCAAGGACTATTTCGTTCCCGTCTCGTCGCGAGCAGTACTTC.

J is TRBJ2-5 and V is TRBV19, with 8 nucleotides matching TRBD1. Trimming at V came to 1 base and at J to 4 bases, leaving 5 bases not matched to a gene. This CDR3 has 15 residues. Germline V CDR1 and CDR2: LNHDA, SQIVND (reference sequence). CDR3 sequence: CASSIGGQGAETQYF. The CDR3 DNA is TGTGCCAGTAGTATAGGAGGGCAGGGGGCAGAGACCCAGTACTTC.

The chain combines TRBV2 with TRBJ1-1; the D gene is possibly TRBD1 (5 bases). Germline V lookup: CDR1 SNHLY, CDR2 FYNNEI. V was shortened by 8 bases and J by 3 bases, with 13 bases between the two germline ends. There are 13 residues in the CDR3. In DNA, the CDR3 is TGTGCCAGCCATCGGGAACAGGACACTGAAGCTTTCTTT. Protein: CASHREQDTEAFF.

The chain has TRBV4-1 and TRBJ2-5; D unclear. The CDR3 is made up of 12 amino acids. CDR1 MGHRA and CDR2 YSYEKL come from the germline V gene. Trimming removed 0 bases from V and 5 bases from J, with 4 bases in between. As DNA, the CDR3 is TGCGCCAGCAGCCAAGATCGCGAGACCCAGTACTTC. It codes for CASSQDRETQYF.

This clone was seen only once. This rearrangement joins TRBV15 to TRBJ1-5; a possible D gene is TRBD1 (6 bases). The ends were cut back, 1 base at V and 4 bases at J, with 14 bases in the middle. From germline, CDR1 is LNHNV and CDR2 YYDKDF (reference sequence). There are 16 residues in the CDR3. The CDR3 coding sequence is TGTGCCACCAGCAGAGTGATGACAGGACCTAATCAGCCCCAGCATTTT. This gives the protein CATSRVMTGPNQPQHF.

Only a few counts were recorded for this clone. J is TRBJ1-2 and V is TRBV20-1; D gene ambiguous. The CDR3 length is 11 residues. V was cut by 3 bases and J by 4 bases, with 6 bases left in between. Per the germline V gene, CDR1 is DFQATT and CDR2 is SNEGSKA (reference sequence). CDR3 nucleotide sequence: TGCAGTGCTAGGGTTCGCTATGGCTACACCTTC. Translated, it gives CSARVRYGYTF.

This clone has a handful of counts. The CDR3 nucleotides are TGTGCCAGTAGTCGACCGCCCCTAGCGGGGGAAGAGACCCAGTACTTC. Translation gives CASSRPPLAGEETQYF. This chain joins TRBV19 and TRBJ2-5; 10 nucleotides line up with TRBD2. This CDR3 is built from 16 residues. Germline V lookup: CDR1 LNHDA, CDR2 SQIVND (reference sequence). V lost 5 bases, J lost 3 bases, and 9 bases stayed unmatched.

This clone was counted a few times. This chain uses TRBV7-6 with TRBJ2-2, with 13 bases aligning to TRBD2. Germline V lookup: CDR1 SGHVS, CDR2 FNYEAQ. The CDR3 has 16 residues. V shed 0 bases and J 5 bases; nucleotides not matched to a gene: 0. Here the CDR3 DNA reads TGTGCCAGCAGCTTAGCGGGACTAGCGGGAACCGGGGAGCTGTTTTTT. Encoded protein: CASSLAGLAGTGELFF.

This clone was counted between two and nine times. The gene calls are TRBV6-5 and TRBJ2-3; perhaps TRBD1 as D (6 bases). V was shortened by 0 bases and J by 8 bases, with 12 bases between the two germline ends. Germline CDR1 is MNHEY and CDR2 is SVGAGI. The CDR3 is made up of 14 amino acids. The CDR3 spells CASSYSQGRSTQYF. CDR3 nucleotides: TGTGCCAGCAGTTACTCCCAGGGGCGGAGTACGCAGTATTTT.

The V and J genes are TRBV5-6 and TRBJ1-2; weak D call: TRBD1 (5 bases). The CDR3 is made up of 16 amino acids. The germline V gene encodes CDR1 SGHDT and CDR2 YYEEEE. Trimming left V 0 bases short and J 1 base short, with 13 bases between. The CDR3: CASSLGGAPVNYGYTF. For the CDR3, the DNA is TGTGCCAGCAGCTTGGGAGGGGCACCCGTTAACTATGGCTACACCTTC.

The V gene is TRBV7-2, the J gene TRBJ2-1, with 12 bases fitting TRBD2. The CDR3 runs to 15 residues. The germline CDR1 and CDR2 sequences are SGHTA and FQGNSA. Unmatched junction bases numbered 2, after V lost 1 base and J lost 7 bases. The CDR3 reads CASSLGLAGGNEQFF. The CDR3 DNA follows: TGTGCCAGCAGCTTAGGGCTAGCGGGGGGGAATGAGCAGTTCTTC.

This chain links TRBV10-3 with TRBJ1-3; 7 nucleotides match TRBD1. CDR1 and CDR2 from the germline V gene are ENHRY and SYGVKD. The CDR3 runs 15 residues. V was pared by 2 bases and J by 8 bases, with 9 bases of the junction left unmatched. The CDR3 DNA reads as TGTGCCATCAGTGAGCGGCCAGGGGGTAGGGACACCATATATTTT. Its translation is CAISERPGGRDTIYF.

The chain recombines TRBV10-3 with TRBJ2-7; possible D gene TRBD1, 5 bases. V dropped 3 bases and J dropped 4 bases, with 10 bases sitting between them. CDR3 length: 13 amino acids. CDR1 and CDR2 (germline): ENHRY, SYGVKD. CDR3: CAISDSQGYEQYF. The CDR3 DNA reads as TGTGCCATCAGTGACTCTCAGGGTTACGAGCAGTACTTC.

As concerns this clone: Other DNA sequences in the sample encode the same CDR3. The rearrangement uses TRBV19 and TRBJ2-7; TRBD1 might be the D (6 bases). Trimming removed 6 bases at V and 4 bases at J, with 7 bases between. CDR1 and CDR2 from the germline V gene are LNHDA and SQIVND (reference sequence). CDR3 length equals 11 residues. The CDR3 nucleotides are TGTGCCAGTAGCAGGGGTTACGAGCAGTACTTC. This translates into CASSRGYEQYF.

The genes are TRBV6-1 and TRBJ1-5; D remains unclear. V lost 2 bases and J 7 bases, leaving 9 bases between the germline ends. The germline V gene encodes CDR1 MNHNS and CDR2 SASEGT. The CDR3 runs 13 residues. This CDR3 reads CASSENAWQPQHF. Here the CDR3 DNA reads TGTGCCAGCAGTGAAAATGCTTGGCAGCCCCAGCATTTT.

This clone was detected a few times. The chain carries TRBV25-1 and TRBJ2-2; D gene ambiguous. Germline assignment: CDR1 MGHDK and CDR2 SYGVNS. Trimming shortened V by 5 bases and J by 0 bases, and 7 bases separated the two germline ends. This CDR3 spans 14 amino acids. DNA for the CDR3: TGTGCCAGCAGTCCACGGACGAACACCGGGGAGCTGTTTTTT. Its protein product is CASSPRTNTGELFF.

This chain links TRBV6-5 with TRBJ2-7, with TRBD1 matching over 7 bases. Germline assignment: CDR1 MNHEY and CDR2 SVGAGI. There are 14 residues in the CDR3. The junction had 10 bases not matched to a gene; V was cut back by 6 bases and J by 5 bases. CDR3 sequence reads: CASRQTGVRDEQYF. As DNA, the CDR3 is TGTGCCAGCAGACAAACAGGGGTGCGGGACGAGCAGTACTTC.

This chain connects TRBV7-2 to TRBJ2-7, with TRBD1 identical over 9 bases. J was trimmed by 2 bases and V by 0 bases; bases with no gene match: 8. The CDR3 is made up of 17 amino acids. From germline, CDR1 is SGHTA and CDR2 FQGNSA. The DNA of the CDR3 is TGTGCCAGCAGCTTAGCGGGGGGACAGGGTAATCCCTACGAGCAGTACTTC. Translating it yields CASSLAGGQGNPYEQYF.

The chain carries TRBV7-9 and TRBJ2-5; no clear D gene. CDR3 length: 14 amino acids. Germline lookup yields CDR1 SEHNR and CDR2 FQNEAQ (reference sequence). Trimming removed 0 bases at V and 4 bases at J, with 9 bases between. CDR3 region: CASSLAVGRETQYF. DNA of the CDR3: TGTGCCAGCAGCTTAGCGGTGGGCCGAGAGACCCAGTACTTC.

This clone was seen only a few times. The genes are TRBV4-1 and TRBJ1-1; D possibly corresponds to TRBD1 (6 bases). CDR1 is MGHRA, CDR2 YSYEKL, per germline. Between the trimmed V and J ends, which lost 7 bases and 8 bases, there was a span of 11 bases. This CDR3 region has 11 residues. As DNA, the CDR3 is TGCGCCAGCAAGGGGGAGGGGGAAGCTTTCTTT. It translates to CASKGEGEAFF.

The chain's CDR3 is CASSLSIGAANYGYTF. Written as DNA, the CDR3 is TGTGCCAGCAGTTTGTCGATAGGGGCAGCTAACTATGGCTACACCTTC. The chain links TRBV28 to TRBJ1-2, with D perhaps TRBD1 (5 bases). Trimming removed 3 bases from V and 0 bases from J, with 14 bases in between. There are 16 residues in the CDR3. Germline V lookup: CDR1 MDHEN, CDR2 SYDVKM.